This entry lists 7 T cell receptor beta chains sequenced from one sample in a study of blood T cells in healthy people across ages. Using a J-beta primer mix together with a sample-barcoded 5' primer, a second PCR was run for roughly 6 to 11 cycles. TCRdb fed the 5' RACE reads into MiXCR, producing one record per CDR3 protein. This sample carries roughly 730,000 distinct CDR3 sequences, approximately 60% of them seen once, and the ten largest clones take 20% to 30%. Sequenced: blood. These receptors were taken from a man in his forties in good health.

The chain links TRBV7-3 to TRBJ2-1, with D maybe TRBD2 (6 bases). The germline V gene has CDR1 SGHTA and CDR2 FQGTGA. This CDR3 contains 18 residues. Trimming pared 2 bases from V and 2 bases from J, leaving 19 bases between. CDR3 loop: CASSLVASLRDPYNEQFF. Written as DNA, the CDR3 is TGTGCCAGCAGCTTAGTCGCCTCCCTGCGGGACCCCTACAATGAGCAGTTCTTC. Drawing the rest from reference TRBV7-3 and TRBJ2-1, the complete variable domain is GAGVSQTPSNKVTEKGKYVELRCDPISGHTALYWYRQSLGQGPEFLIYFQGTGAADDSGLPNDRFFAVRPEGSVSTLKIQRTERGDSAVYLCASSLVASLRDPYNEQFFGPGTRLTVL.

This clonotype was detected a few times. The chain couples TRBV20-1 to TRBJ2-5, with D possibly being TRBD1 or TRBD2 (6 bases each). V was cut by 5 bases and J by 4 bases, with 11 bases left in between. In germline, CDR1 is DFQATT, CDR2 SNEGSKA (reference sequence). The CDR3 runs to 12 residues. CDR3 nucleotide sequence: TGCAGTGCTTTAGGGGGGAGAGAGACCCAGTACTTC. It specifies CSALGGRETQYF.

Of note for this clonotype: One end of the junction varies from germline; a read error may be responsible. The chain uses TRBV7-9 and TRBJ2-5; D uncertain. There are 15 residues in the CDR3. Germline V gene data show CDR1 as SEHNR and CDR2 as FQNEAQ (reference sequence). CDR3 nucleotides: TGTGCCGGCAGCCAACCTCCGCGGCTACAAGAGACCCAGTACTTC. Amino acids: CAGSQPPRLQETQYF.

This clonotype was observed a few times. The chain employs TRBV7-9 and TRBJ2-6; 11 bases match TRBD1. The CDR3 totals 19 residues. The germline V gene encodes CDR1 SEHNR and CDR2 FQNEAQ (reference sequence). V trimming: 1 base; J trimming: 0 bases; junction bases outside the gene matches: 5. The chain's CDR3 is CASSLEWGTGGSGANVLTF. The CDR3 bases are TGTGCCAGCAGCTTAGAATGGGGGACAGGGGGCTCTGGGGCCAACGTCCTGACTTTC.

The chain couples TRBV5-1 to TRBJ2-1, with 13 bases matching TRBD2. The CDR3 has 20 residues. Germline V lookup: CDR1 SGHRS, CDR2 YFSETQ. Trimming at V came to 2 bases and at J to 4 bases, leaving 15 bases not matched to a gene. The DNA of the CDR3 is TGCGCCAGCAGCTTTTCCACTATGACTAGCGGGAGGCGTATGTACAATGAGCAGTTCTTC. It codes for CASSFSTMTSGRRMYNEQFF.

The chain uses TRBV25-1 and TRBJ2-7; 9 bases line up with TRBD1. The CDR3 contains 16 residues. The germline gives CDR1 MGHDK, CDR2 SYGVNS. After removal of 2 bases from V and 2 bases from J, the junction contained 7 bases not matched to a gene. The CDR3, as DNA: TGTGCCAGCAGTGAAGGTGGGACAGGGCCACCCTACGAGCAGTACTTC. It encodes CASSEGGTGPPYEQYF.

The chain links TRBV11-3 to TRBJ2-7, with TRBD1 as a possible D gene (5 bases). The V gene's germline CDR1 is SGHNT and CDR2 YENEEA. Trimming shortened V by 2 bases and J by 2 bases, and 10 bases separated the two germline ends. The CDR3 contains 14 residues. The CDR3 is CASSLKGPTYEQYF. Here the CDR3 DNA reads TGTGCCAGCAGCTTAAAGGGGCCGACCTACGAGCAGTACTTC.